These T cell receptor beta chains were read from a single sample in a study of cytomegalovirus exposure and HLA in healthy donors. Libraries were prepared by immunoSEQ multiplex PCR; TCRdb keeps only in-frame clonotypes and omits some of them. This repertoire comprises approximately 210,000 clones; its ten largest clones make up about 1%. The sample taken for sequencing was PBMCs. All receptors derive from a woman in her thirties in good health and CMV-seropositive. Both conserved end residues are trimmed from each CDR3.

ASSIPLSYNEQF	TRBV19	TRBJ2-1
ASSKGQADYGYT	TRBV28	TRBJ1-2
ASSPPGTSGRGNTQY	TRBV7-2	TRBJ2-3
ASSLDLGLAGQLSTDTQY	TRBV11-2	TRBJ2-3
ASSLGEGQGAISYGYT	TRBV7-9	TRBJ1-2
ASGFRGHSSEQY	TRBV19	TRBJ2-7
ASSIGTTSGSRDEQF	TRBV19	TRBJ2-1
ASSVEVTGELF	TRBV2	TRBJ2-2
ASRRTGVDTEAF	TRBV6-5	TRBJ1-1
SDRDWRDNEQF	TRBV29-1	TRBJ2-1
ATSREQAKNTGELF	TRBV15	TRBJ2-2
ASSTGFSGANVLT	TRBV19	TRBJ2-6
SVAGEGETQY	TRBV29-1	TRBJ2-5